This T cell receptor (beta chain) was retrieved from a study of cytomegalovirus exposure and HLA in healthy donors. Study results and limitations: Owing to their indistinguishability, certain V segments, notably TRBV6-2 and TRBV6-3, were excluded. The authors later found most CMV-associated TCR beta chains appeared HLA-restricted.

This CDR3 is built from 13 residues. CDR1 LNHDA and CDR2 SQIVND come from the germline V gene (reference sequence). V gave up 5 bases and J gave up 8 bases; unmatched junction bases: 6. Turning to this clone: Its antigen is not known.

PCR involved 60 Vbeta and 13 Jbeta primers. Assay used: immunoSEQ multiplex PCR; TCRdb lists only in-frame clones, some missing. This repertoire comprises around 75,000 clones; its ten largest clones make up roughly 15%. Sequences were obtained from PBMCs. The J gene is TRBJ2-1, the V gene TRBV19, with TRBD1 identical over 7 bases. This TCR was recovered from a man between 45 and 60 years old in good health and CMV-seropositive. The CDR3 nucleotides are TGTGCCAGTAGTCCACAGGGGACGCATGAGCAGTTCTTC. It encodes CASSPQGTHEQFF.